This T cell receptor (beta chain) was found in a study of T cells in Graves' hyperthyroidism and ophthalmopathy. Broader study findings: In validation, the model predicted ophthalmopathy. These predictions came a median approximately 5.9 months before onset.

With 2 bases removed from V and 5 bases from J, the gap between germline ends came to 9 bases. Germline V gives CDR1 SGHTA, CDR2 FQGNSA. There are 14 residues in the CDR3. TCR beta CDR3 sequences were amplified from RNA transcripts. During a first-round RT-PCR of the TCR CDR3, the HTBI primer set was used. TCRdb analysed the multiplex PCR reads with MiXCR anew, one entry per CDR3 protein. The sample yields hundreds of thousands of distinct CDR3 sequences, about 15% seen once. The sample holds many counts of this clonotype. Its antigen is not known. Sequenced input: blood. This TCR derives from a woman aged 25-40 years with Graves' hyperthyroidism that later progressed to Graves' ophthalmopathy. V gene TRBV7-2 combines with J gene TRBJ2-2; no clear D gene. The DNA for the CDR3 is TGTGCCAGCAGCTTAATCAGTGGTACCGGGGAGCTGTTTTTT. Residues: CASSLISGTGELFF.